These 29 T cell receptor beta chains originate from one sample sequenced in a study of cytomegalovirus exposure and HLA in healthy donors. It was with 60 Vbeta and 13 Jbeta primers that the PCR ran. Sequencing was performed with immunoSEQ multiplex PCR; in TCRdb, only in-frame clones are kept and a portion is missing. The data show around 110,000 clones, roughly three fifths seen once. The sequenced material came from PBMCs. All receptors come from a woman between 40 and 55 years old in good health and CMV-seropositive.

This clone was seen only a few times. The chain employs TRBV5-6 and TRBJ1-1, with D possibly being TRBD1 (6 bases). Between the trimmed V and J ends, which lost 1 base and 3 bases, there was a span of 13 bases. Germline CDR1 SGHDT, CDR2 YYEEEE. There are 15 residues in the CDR3. This CDR3 reads CASSLIQGWDTEAFF. CDR3 DNA: TGTGCCAGCAGCTTGATCCAGGGGTGGGACACTGAAGCTTTCTTT.

This clone was counted a few times. The chain recombines TRBV29-1 with TRBJ2-7; no firm D call. This CDR3 region has 12 residues. CDR1 and CDR2 (germline): SQVTM, ANQGSEA. Trimming stripped 4 bases from V and 5 bases from J, with 12 bases between. CDR3 DNA sequence: TGCAGCGTTGGGGCCCTTGGTAACGAGCAGTACTTC. It translates to CSVGALGNEQYF.

The chain links TRBV6-6 to TRBJ2-2; D remains ambiguous. The CDR3 has 16 residues. Trimming took 2 bases from V and 0 from J, leaving 10 bases between them. The germline V gene has CDR1 MNHNY and CDR2 SVGAGI (reference sequence). CDR3: CASSYGGGANTGELFF. The CDR3, as DNA: TGTGCCAGCAGTTACGGTGGCGGAGCGAACACCGGGGAGCTGTTTTTT.

V and J are TRBV6-1 and TRBJ2-5, with 7 bases identical to TRBD2. Trimming at V came to 1 base and at J to 1 base, leaving 12 bases not matched to a gene. The germline V gene has CDR1 MNHNS and CDR2 SASEGT. The CDR3 loop spans 18 amino acids. DNA of the CDR3: TGTGCCAGCAGTGAAGATCGGGAAGGCGGGAGTCTCCAAGAGACCCAGTACTTC. Translating gives CASSEDREGGSLQETQYF.

V gene TRBV28 combines with J gene TRBJ1-4; 8 nucleotides match TRBD1. This CDR3 region has 16 residues. Germline V gene sequence: CDR1 MDHEN, CDR2 SYDVKM. The junction had 6 bases not matched to a gene; V was cut back by 3 bases and J by 3 bases. The CDR3 is CASSFSGGSANEKLFF. CDR3 sequence (DNA): TGTGCCAGCAGTTTCTCAGGGGGCTCCGCTAATGAAAAACTGTTTTTT.

This clone turned up a few times. The chain recombines TRBV7-9 with TRBJ1-1; 9 nucleotides align to TRBD1. Unmatched junction bases numbered 7, after V lost 0 bases and J lost 11 bases. The length of the CDR3 is 14 residues. The germline gives CDR1 SEHNR, CDR2 FQNEAQ (reference sequence). The CDR3 here is CASSLADRGSPAFF. Here the CDR3 DNA reads TGTGCCAGCAGCTTAGCGGACAGGGGCTCCCCTGCTTTCTTT.

As concerns this clone: This may come from a read error, since a much larger clone is one base off. Other DNA sequences in this sample translate to the same CDR3. The rearrangement joins TRBV7-8 to TRBJ2-7; D is unresolved. Trimming stripped 3 bases from V and 3 bases from J, with 3 bases between. Per the germline V gene, CDR1 is SGHVS and CDR2 is FQNEAQ. This CDR3 has 11 amino acids. The CDR3 DNA follows: TGTGCCAGCAGCTTGTACTACGAGCAGTACTTC. Translated: CASSLYYEQYF.

A few counts support this clone. The chain employs TRBV6-5 and TRBJ1-1; 10 positions agree with TRBD1. The junction had 6 bases not matched to a gene; V was cut back by 2 bases and J by 3 bases. The CDR3 sequence is 16 residues long. In germline, CDR1 is MNHEY, CDR2 SVGAGI. CDR3 bases: TGTGCCAGCAGTTACACAGGGACAGGGGTTTACACTGAAGCTTTCTTT. It yields the protein CASSYTGTGVYTEAFF.

The V gene is TRBV6-6, the J gene TRBJ1-5; 9 positions agree with TRBD1. This CDR3 is built from 16 residues. The trim removed 5 bases at V and 6 bases at J, leaving 11 bases unmatched. Germline values: CDR1 MNHNY, CDR2 SVGAGI (reference sequence). CDR3 sequence: CASSATGTGYSQPQHF. Here the CDR3 DNA reads TGTGCCAGCAGTGCGACCGGGACAGGGTATTCTCAGCCCCAGCATTTT.

The CDR3 coding sequence is TGTGCCAGCAGCTATTCTTCTAGCGGTGAGCAGTTCTTC. As protein: CASSYSSSGEQFF. This rearrangement joins TRBV5-6 to TRBJ2-1, with TRBD2 identical over 7 bases. Germline trimming cut 3 bases from V and 9 bases from J; bases unmatched to any gene: 6. CDR1 SGHDT and CDR2 YYEEEE come from the germline V gene. This CDR3 region has 13 residues.

CDR3: CASSGPIQETQYF. CDR3 nucleotides: TGTGCCAGCAGCGGGCCGATCCAAGAGACCCAGTACTTC. The chain uses TRBV9 and TRBJ2-5, with D unclear. The CDR3 runs to 13 residues. V lost 3 bases and J lost 1, with 7 bases in between. Germline values: CDR1 SGDLS, CDR2 YYNGEE. The whole variable domain, remainder taken from reference TRBV9 and TRBJ2-5, is DSGVTQTPKHLITATGQRVTLRCSPRSGDLSVYWYQQSLDQGLQFLIQYYNGEERAKGNILERFSAQQFPDLHSELNLSSLELGDSALYFCASSGPIQETQYFGPGTRLLVL.

The chain carries TRBV6-6 and TRBJ2-5; D may be TRBD2 (5 bases). V dropped 4 bases and J dropped 1 base, with 10 bases sitting between them. CDR1 and CDR2 (germline): MNHNY, SVGAGI (reference sequence). This CDR3 is built from 14 residues. The CDR3 here is CASSLGATQETQYF. The CDR3 DNA follows: TGTGCCAGCAGTTTGGGAGCAACCCAAGAGACCCAGTACTTC.

The chain is built from TRBV7-6 and TRBJ1-1, with D uncertain. CDR1 is SGHVS and CDR2 is FNYEAQ in the germline V gene. The V gene lost 0 bases and the J gene lost 3 bases, with 8 bases spanning the gap. This CDR3 contains 14 residues. Here the CDR3 reads CASSLARVDTEAFF. Written as DNA, the CDR3 is TGTGCCAGCAGCTTAGCGCGAGTTGACACTGAAGCTTTCTTT.

This clone was counted between two and nine times. The chain uses TRBV5-4 and TRBJ2-5, with TRBD1 matching over 9 bases. Gene TRBJ2-7 matches the end of the DNA better, so the J call may be wrong. The germline gives CDR1 SGHNT, CDR2 YYREEE (reference sequence). The CDR3 contains 14 residues. The CDR3 DNA sequence: TGTGCCAGCAGCACCGGGACAGGGTCCTACGAGCAGTACTTC. Encoded protein: CASSTGTGSYEQYF.

This rearrangement joins TRBV6-6 to TRBJ2-1, with TRBD2 identical over 9 bases. V was pared by 4 bases and J by 6 bases, with 7 bases of the junction left unmatched. The germline V gene has CDR1 MNHNY and CDR2 SVGAGI (reference sequence). The CDR3 runs to 15 residues. The CDR3 protein is CASSSGGRALNEQFF. The CDR3 bases are TGTGCCAGCAGTTCTGGCGGGAGGGCCCTCAATGAGCAGTTCTTC.

V usage is TRBV27 and J usage is TRBJ2-5, with D uncertain. The J call may not be correct, given that the DNA end is closer to TRBJ2-7. CDR3 length: 16 amino acids. Per germline, CDR1 MNHEY and CDR2 SMNVEV (reference sequence). The CDR3 loop reads CASSLSPPISSYEQYF. For the CDR3, the DNA is TGTGCCAGCAGTTTATCTCCTCCAATAAGCTCCTACGAGCAGTACTTC.

In this sample, this clone turned up a few times. The chain joins TRBV6-1 to TRBJ1-5, with D tentatively TRBD1 (6 bases). CDR1 is MNHNS and CDR2 is SASEGT in the germline V gene. The CDR3 extends over 14 amino acids. Trimming took 9 bases from V and 5 from J, leaving 17 bases between them. The CDR3 DNA sequence: TGTGCCAGTACGATCGATGGACAGCATCAGCCCCAGCATTTT. Amino acids: CASTIDGQHQPQHF.

The V gene is TRBV6-5, the J gene TRBJ2-7; a weak D match, TRBD2 (6 bases). V was clipped by 6 bases and J by 2 bases, with 17 bases between them. Germline CDR1 is MNHEY and CDR2 is SVGAGI. The CDR3 consists of 15 residues. This CDR3 reads CASRRPGTAAYEQYF. The CDR3 nucleotides read TGTGCCAGCAGGAGACCCGGGACTGCGGCCTACGAGCAGTACTTC.

V and J are TRBV29-1 and TRBJ1-5; TRBD1 agrees at 9 bases. CDR3 length: 14 amino acids. The V gene's germline CDR1 is SQVTM and CDR2 ANQGSEA. V was pared by 4 bases and J by 2 bases, with 3 bases of the junction left unmatched. CDR3 sequence reads: CSVGDREGNQPQHF. The CDR3 DNA sequence: TGCAGCGTTGGGGACAGGGAGGGCAATCAGCCCCAGCATTTT.

This clone came up once. The chain combines TRBV4-1 with TRBJ1-2, with a tentative D call TRBD1 (5 bases). The V gene lost 4 bases and the J gene lost 7 bases, with 16 bases spanning the gap. Germline CDR1 reads MGHRA; CDR2 reads YSYEKL. There are 14 residues in the CDR3. CDR3 bases: TGCGCCAGCAGCCCTGCGGGGGGGTTGAGTGGCTACACCTTC. Translation gives CASSPAGGLSGYTF.

A few counts support this clone. This chain connects TRBV7-3 to TRBJ1-1; D remains unclear. From germline, CDR1 is SGHTA and CDR2 FQGTGA. The CDR3 length is 13 residues. With 4 bases removed from V and 0 bases from J, the gap between germline ends came to 6 bases. The CDR3 spells CASSSQLNTEAFF. In DNA form, the CDR3 reads TGTGCCAGCAGCTCACAGCTGAACACTGAAGCTTTCTTT. The complete variable domain, with remaining parts taken from reference TRBV7-3 and TRBJ1-1, reads GAGVSQTPSNKVTEKGKYVELRCDPISGHTALYWYRQSLGQGPEFLIYFQGTGAADDSGLPNDRFFAVRPEGSVSTLKIQRTERGDSAVYLCASSSQLNTEAFFGQGTRLTVV.

The CDR3 loop is CASSPQLKAGVVHEQFF. In DNA, the CDR3 is TGTGCCAGCAGCCCACAACTAAAGGCGGGAGTAGTCCATGAGCAGTTCTTC. The rearrangement joins TRBV5-4 to TRBJ2-1, with 7 bases fitting TRBD2. This CDR3 has 17 residues. With 4 bases clipped from V and 8 bases from J, the junction kept 18 bases outside the gene matches. Germline lookup yields CDR1 SGHNT and CDR2 YYREEE (reference sequence).

V gene TRBV30 combines with J gene TRBJ2-1, with TRBD2 as a possible D gene (6 bases). Deletions cut 0 bases from V and 3 bases from J, with 18 bases between. The CDR3 consists of 17 residues. Germline V gene data show CDR1 as GTSNPN and CDR2 as SVGIG (reference sequence). The CDR3 bases are TGTGCCTGGAGTGTAACCTTAGGCGCGGGGTTCTACAATGAGCAGTTCTTC. This encodes CAWSVTLGAGFYNEQFF.

The chain joins TRBV11-2 to TRBJ2-5, with D tentatively TRBD1 (6 bases). Trimming shortened V by 6 bases and J by 4 bases, and 12 bases separated the two germline ends. CDR3 size: 13 residues. Germline values: CDR1 SGHAT, CDR2 FQNNGV. CDR3 region: CASRFSGVETQYF. CDR3 sequence (DNA): TGTGCCAGCAGATTCTCAGGGGTAGAGACCCAGTACTTC.

The chain employs TRBV7-6 and TRBJ1-1; a weak D match, TRBD1 (6 bases). Germline V gene data show CDR1 as SGHVS and CDR2 as FNYEAQ. This CDR3 spans 14 amino acids. Trimming left V 5 bases short and J 4 bases short, with 14 bases between. The CDR3 DNA reads as TGTGCCAGCAGCCTACAGGGTTGGCGCACTGAAGCTTTCTTT. Protein product: CASSLQGWRTEAFF.

The chain is built from TRBV6-5 and TRBJ2-3; the D gene is possibly TRBD1 (5 bases). CDR1 and CDR2 from the germline V gene are MNHEY and SVGAGI. Trimming pared 2 bases from V and 5 bases from J, leaving 11 bases between. The CDR3 length is 14 residues. In DNA, the CDR3 is TGTGCCAGCAGTTACAGGTCCAGGGAAGATACGCAGTATTTT. As protein: CASSYRSREDTQYF.

The chain employs TRBV6-4 and TRBJ2-2, with a tentative D call TRBD1 (5 bases). The CDR3 runs to 13 residues. Germline CDR1 reads MRHNA; CDR2 reads SNTAGT. V lost 4 bases to trimming and J lost 3 bases, with 6 bases between them. The chain's CDR3 is CASSGTHTGELFF. The CDR3 coding sequence is TGTGCCAGCAGTGGGACACACACCGGGGAGCTGTTTTTT.

This clone was seen only a few times. The chain is built from TRBV2 and TRBJ2-1, with 10 bases fitting TRBD1. CDR1 is SNHLY and CDR2 is FYNNEI in the germline V gene. The V and J ends lost 2 bases and 9 bases, in that order; junction bases with no gene match: 10. CDR3 length: 16 residues. CDR3 loop: CASSEILTGGGSEQFF. In DNA, the CDR3 is TGTGCCAGCAGTGAAATTTTGACAGGGGGCGGTTCTGAGCAGTTCTTC.

This sequence joins TRBV4-2 and TRBJ2-5, with 9 positions matching TRBD1. CDR1 is LGHNA, CDR2 YNFKEQ, per germline. The CDR3 sequence is 15 residues long. The V and J ends lost 4 bases and 3 bases, in that order; junction bases with no gene match: 6. CDR3 bases: TGTGCCAGCAGCCCCAATCGACAGGGGGAAGAGACCCAGTACTTC. It specifies CASSPNRQGEETQYF.